This T cell receptor beta chain was recorded in a study of cytomegalovirus exposure and HLA in healthy donors. V was pared by 1 base and J by 8 bases, with 11 bases between. The V gene's germline CDR1 is SNHLY and CDR2 FYNNEI. The CDR3 is 13 amino acids. Generated by immunoSEQ multiplex PCR, the TCRdb table keeps only in-frame clones and is missing some. Among about 180,000 clones listed, around 84% were seen once. The sequencing sample was made of PBMCs. V is TRBV2 and J is TRBJ1-2; D is possibly TRBD1 (6 bases). The receptor was isolated from a man in his late teens or twenties in good health and CMV-seropositive. As DNA, the CDR3 is TGTGCCAGCAGTGAAGACAGGGTAGGCGGCTACACCTTC. Protein sequence: CASSEDRVGGYTF.